The entry below gives a single T cell receptor (beta chain) sequence along with its context. Antigen unknown. The data belong to a study of T cell responses to AZD1222 COVID-19 vaccine. Study information: Second doses that came at about 4 or about 12 weeks were put together.

Broader study findings: No repertoire was sampled before or during the peak T cell response, only after it.

Clones were read by immunoSEQ multiplex PCR, and TCRdb kept only the in-frame ones, dropping some. Here the sample spans tens of thousands of clones, just over 90% being singletons. The V gene lost 0 bases and the J gene lost 4 bases, with 4 bases spanning the gap. This CDR3 is built from 13 residues. The germline V gene encodes CDR1 LGHNA and CDR2 YSLEER. The TCR was taken from an adult in good health. The chain couples TRBV4-3 to TRBJ2-1, with unresolved D. This sample comprised peripheral blood, obtained on day 0 of AZD1222 vaccination. For the CDR3, the DNA is TGCGCCAGCAGCCAAGAGCCGTACAATGAGCAGTTCTTC. Its translation: CASSQEPYNEQFF.